This TCR beta chain comes out of a study of identical twins. TCRdb called the 5' RACE reads again in MiXCR, with one record for every CDR3 protein. The repertoire holds roughly 770,000 distinct CDR3 sequences, with about 20% as singletons. The CDR3 totals 12 residues. In germline, CDR1 is MNHNY, CDR2 SVGAGI (reference sequence). V lost 8 bases and J 4 bases, leaving 12 bases between the germline ends. The same sample was also used in a study of T cells expressing NK-cell markers.

Sequenced material: PBMCs. The clonotype originates from a woman younger than 30 in good health. The V gene is TRBV6-6, the J gene TRBJ2-7; D is unresolved. CDR3 protein: CASGRAQYEQYF. Here the CDR3 DNA reads TGTGCCAGCGGACGGGCGCAGTACGAGCAGTACTTC.